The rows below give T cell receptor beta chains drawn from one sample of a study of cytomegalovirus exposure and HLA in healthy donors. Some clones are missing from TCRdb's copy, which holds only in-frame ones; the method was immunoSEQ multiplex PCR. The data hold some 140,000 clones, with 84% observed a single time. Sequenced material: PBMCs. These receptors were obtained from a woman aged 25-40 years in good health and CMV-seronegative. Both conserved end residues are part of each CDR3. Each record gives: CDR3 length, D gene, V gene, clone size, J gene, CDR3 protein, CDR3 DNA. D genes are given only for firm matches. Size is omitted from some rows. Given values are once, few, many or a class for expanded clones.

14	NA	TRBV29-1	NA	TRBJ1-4	CSVAQQGTNEKLFF	TGCAGCGTTGCACAACAGGGAACTAATGAAAAACTGTTTTTT
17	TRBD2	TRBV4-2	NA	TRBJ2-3	CASSEHLAGGSTDTQYF	TGTGCCAGCAGCGAACATTTAGCGGGGGGGAGCACAGATACGCAGTATTTT
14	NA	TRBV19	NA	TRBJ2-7	CASSLGHLSYEQYF	TGTGCCAGTAGTTTGGGACATCTCTCCTACGAGCAGTACTTC
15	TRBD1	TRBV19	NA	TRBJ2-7	CASSISGTGAYEQYF	TGTGCCAGTAGTATTTCGGGGACAGGAGCCTACGAGCAGTACTTC
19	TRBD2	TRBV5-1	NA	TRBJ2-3	CASSLVSSGGLKTPDTQYF	TGCGCCAGCAGCTTGGTGTCTAGCGGGGGCCTCAAAACACCAGATACGCAGTATTTT
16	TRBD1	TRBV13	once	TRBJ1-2	CASSSHGTDHNYGYTF	TGTGCCAGCAGTTCCCACGGGACAGACCATAACTATGGCTACACCTTC
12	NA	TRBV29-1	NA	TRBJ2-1	CSVEANYNEQFF	TGCAGCGTTGAAGCCAATTACAATGAGCAGTTCTTC
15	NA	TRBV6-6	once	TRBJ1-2	CASRRQDSPSVGYTF	TGTGCCAGCAGAAGACAGGACAGCCCTAGTGTGGGCTACACCTTC
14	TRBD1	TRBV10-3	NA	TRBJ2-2	CANSDRGNTGELFF	TGTGCCAACTCGGACAGGGGGAACACCGGGGAGCTGTTTTTT
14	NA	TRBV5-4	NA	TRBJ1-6	CASGWQGDGSPLHF	TGTGCCAGCGGGTGGCAGGGTGATGGTTCACCCCTCCACTTT
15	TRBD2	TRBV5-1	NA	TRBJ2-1	CASSVIAGGRNEQFF	TGCGCCAGCAGCGTTATAGCGGGGGGTCGAAATGAGCAGTTCTTC
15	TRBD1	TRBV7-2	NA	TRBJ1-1	CASSLAGTGNTEAFF	TGTGCCAGCAGCTTAGCGGGGACAGGGAACACTGAAGCTTTCTTT
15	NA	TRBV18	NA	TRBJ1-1	CASSPQGISGTEAFF	TGTGCCAGCTCGCCTCAGGGGATATCGGGCACTGAAGCTTTCTTT
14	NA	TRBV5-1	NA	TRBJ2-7	CASSLAFETYEQYF	TGCGCCAGCAGCTTGGCTTTCGAGACCTACGAGCAGTACTTC
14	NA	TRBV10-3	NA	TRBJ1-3	CATVDSNSGNTIYF	TGTGCCACCGTGGACAGCAACTCTGGAAACACCATATATTTT
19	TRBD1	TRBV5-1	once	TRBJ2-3	CASTPTGQGSGWSTDTQYF	TGCGCCAGCACCCCCACGGGACAGGGGAGCGGGTGGAGCACAGATACGCAGTATTTT
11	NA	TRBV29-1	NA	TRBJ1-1	CSVGVNTEAFF	TGCAGCGTTGGAGTGAACACTGAAGCTTTCTTT
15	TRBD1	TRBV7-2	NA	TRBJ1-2	CASSFRDRGNYGYTF	TGTGCCAGCAGCTTTCGGGACAGGGGAAACTATGGCTACACCTTC
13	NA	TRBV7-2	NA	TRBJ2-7	CASSLGGSGEQYF	TGTGCCAGCAGCTTAGGCGGGTCGGGCGAGCAGTACTTC
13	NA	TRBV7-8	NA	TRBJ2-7	CASSEGRSYEQYF	TGTGCCAGCAGTGAGGGCAGGTCCTACGAGCAGTACTTC
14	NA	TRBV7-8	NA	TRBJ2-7	CASSLSQVGDEQYF	TGTGCCAGCAGCTTATCACAGGTTGGTGACGAGCAGTACTTC
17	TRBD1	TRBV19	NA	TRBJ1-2	CASSIPGQGLLLYGYTF	TGTGCCAGTAGTATCCCAGGACAGGGGCTTCTCCTCTATGGCTACACCTTC
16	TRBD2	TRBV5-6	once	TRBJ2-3	CASSHRLAGAVDTQYF	TGTGCCAGCAGCCACAGACTAGCGGGGGCGGTAGATACGCAGTATTTT
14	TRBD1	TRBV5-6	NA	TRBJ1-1	CASSTTGRYTEAFF	TGTGCCAGCAGCACGACAGGGCGATACACTGAAGCTTTCTTT
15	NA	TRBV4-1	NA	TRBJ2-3	CASSQRSGNTDTQYF	TGCGCCAGCAGCCAAAGATCAGGGAACACAGATACGCAGTATTTT